This T cell receptor (beta chain) was recovered during a study of CD8+ T cells in alopecia areata (dated by TCRdb to the late 2010s). Describing the broader study: Treated patients were enrolled in an open-label pilot trial of oral tofacitinib at 5 to 10 mg twice daily for moderate-to-severe alopecia areata. Disease severity in treated patients was measured with the SALT score, which quantifies the percentage of affected scalp surface area. TCRbeta CDR3 regions were amplified by immunoSEQ multiplex PCR using 35 Vbeta forward and 13 Jbeta reverse primers. Patients on tofacitinib were biopsied at baseline and after 4 and 24 weeks of treatment, and several of the patients also had a later scalp biopsy. RNA was extracted with the PAXgene miRNA kit for fixed scalp, the miRNeasy kit for PBMCs, and the RNeasy kit for mouse skin. In both human patients and the C3H/HeJ mouse model, the study applied high-throughput TCRbeta sequencing to look at T cell clonal expansion in alopecia areata. In humans, TCRbeta sequencing was performed on scalp tissue and on sorted CD4+ and CD8+ peripheral blood T cells from healthy controls and from patients with patchy or totalis/universalis alopecia areata. Scalp clonality was compared among normal scalp (n=4), patchy alopecia areata scalp (n=8), and alopecia totalis/universalis scalp (n=8). Patients received tofacitinib for 6 to 18 months and were then followed off drug for 6 months to check for delayed response and recurrence.

General findings and caveats noted by the study authors: Compared with normal scalp, lesional scalp had higher clonality and more expanded CD8+ clones, particularly in alopecia totalis/universalis, a pattern that suggests antigenic drive. Compared with mice, TCR sequences shared between patients were less clear, possibly partly because of HLA diversity across the patient population. Unlike mouse skin, where gammadelta T cells dominate, normal human skin contains resident alphabeta T cells that get sequenced too, which complicates analysis of the scalp TCR repertoire. Many expanded lesional clones were found to persist in scalp and blood during tofacitinib treatment, and relapse after treatment cessation may be partly explained by this persistence. The treated cohort was small, with a single nonresponder, so links between baseline CD8+ expansion and response need larger studies. Tofacitinib significantly lowered scalp clonality and the number of expanded CD8+ clones among the top 100 scalp clones.

This clone occurred a few times. Its antigen is not yet known. No qualities accompany the bases; no much larger clone lies one base away. Library preparation used the immunoSEQ multiplex PCR assay. RNA was extracted from all samples and reverse transcribed into cDNA, which served as template for TCR sequencing. First-strand cDNA was synthesized using SuperScript III with a 2:1 mix of oligo-dT and random hexamers. Amplification bias was assessed with a synthetic immune receptor repertoire, and residual bias was removed computationally. The paper's data handling went like this. Raw reads were preprocessed to remove errors, and CDR3 was defined according to IMGT conventions as the region from the conserved cysteine to phenylalanine. Clonality was calculated as 1 minus Shannon entropy normalized by log2 of the number of productive unique TCRs. CD4 or CD8 identity of scalp clones was inferred by cross-referencing scalp TCRbeta sequences with sorted blood CD4 and CD8 repertoires. TCRdb limited this immuneACCESS table to in-frame rearrangements with V and J called. A share of clones is missing; checked studies link under half to unresolved V genes, and the rest is unexplained. The V and J calls and clone size come from that table; D and trimming were worked out from the DNA. The sample table records about 200,000 clones; less than 45% of these occur just once. The top ten constitute roughly 0.45% of the sample.

According to the study, the label for this sample's treatment or condition signals: oral pan-JAK inhibitor, 5-10 mg twice daily. From alopecia areata patients, peripheral blood was collected along with lesional scalp punch biopsies. PBMCs were separated by density centrifugation and stained for CD3, CD4 and CD8, after which CD4+ and CD8+ T cells were sorted on a FACSAria. The CDR3 covers 16 residues, taking in both the cysteine and the phenylalanine. Only the CDR3 DNA stays, 48 bases, in frame from base 1. The germline ends are 24 bases apart after V is trimmed by 5 bases and J by 5 bases. CDR1 and CDR2, per the germline V gene (reference sequence), are GTSNPN and SVGIG.

Rearrangement joined TRBV30 to TRBJ1-2; the D gene is possibly TRBD1, with 5 bases matching. This TCR came from a human donor with alopecia areata. The source material was CD4+ T cells sorted from blood, sampled around week 31, from a patient treated with tofacitinib. CDR3 protein: CAWSIAGHSLGYGYTF. In nucleotides, the sequence is TGTGCCTGGTCAATCGCAGGACATTCCCTGGGGTATGGCTACACCTTC.